This entry lists 5 T cell receptor beta chains sequenced from one sample in a study of shared clonotypes between healthy human individuals. CD8 cells classed as naive were CD45RO-negative and positively selected for CCR7, excluding terminally differentiated effector memory CD45RA+ cells. The method was immunoSEQ multiplex PCR; TCRdb's version includes in-frame clones alone and lacks a portion of them. The sample records around 620,000 clones, roughly 95% being singletons. The specimen sequenced was naive CD8+ T cells sorted from blood. These receptors were taken from a woman in her 30s in good health.

Details on this clone: This CDR3 is also generated by other DNA sequences in the sample. The chain recombines TRBV27 with TRBJ2-7; D is unresolved. This CDR3 has 14 residues. Germline CDR1 and CDR2: MNHEY and SMNVEV (reference sequence). Trimming stripped 5 bases from V and 2 bases from J, with 13 bases between. CDR3 coding DNA: TGTGCCAGCAGTCCTTTCAGAGGTCCCTACGAGCAGTACTTC. This encodes CASSPFRGPYEQYF.

The gene calls are TRBV9 and TRBJ2-7, with D maybe TRBD1 (6 bases). Trimming removed 3 bases at V and 3 bases at J, with 13 bases between. CDR3 length: 14 residues. Looked up from germline, CDR1 is SGDLS and CDR2 is YYNGEE. CDR3 residues: CASSEGDVSYEQYF. Here the CDR3 DNA reads TGTGCCAGCAGCGAGGGGGATGTTAGCTACGAGCAGTACTTC.

Note on this clone: Distinct nucleotide sequences in the sample also encode this CDR3. The chain recombines TRBV2 with TRBJ2-7; unclear D gene. Germline loops: CDR1 SNHLY, CDR2 FYNNEI. CDR3 length: 11 residues. Trimming took 5 bases from V and 2 from J, leaving 4 bases between them. The CDR3 reads CASSPTYEQYF. For the CDR3, the DNA is TGTGCCAGCAGTCCTACCTACGAGCAGTACTTC.

J is TRBJ2-1 and V is TRBV10-3; TRBD1 aligns across 9 bases. The trim removed 7 bases at V and 10 bases at J, leaving 23 bases unmatched. The CDR3 runs to 18 residues. Germline lookup yields CDR1 ENHRY and CDR2 SYGVKD. CDR3 DNA sequence: TGTGCCATCATGGAATCCGGGACAGGGATTTTTGGGAACGGAGAGCAGTTCTTC. Amino acids: CAIMESGTGIFGNGEQFF.

The V call is TRBV19, the J call TRBJ2-7; TRBD2 is a possible D gene (6 bases). The CDR3 has 15 amino acids. V was pared by 6 bases and J by 3 bases, with 18 bases between. Germline CDR1 and CDR2: LNHDA and SQIVND (reference sequence). CDR3 DNA: TGTGCCAGTAGCTCTTCGGAACTAGCCAGCTACGAGCAGTACTTC. This sequence encodes CASSSSELASYEQYF.